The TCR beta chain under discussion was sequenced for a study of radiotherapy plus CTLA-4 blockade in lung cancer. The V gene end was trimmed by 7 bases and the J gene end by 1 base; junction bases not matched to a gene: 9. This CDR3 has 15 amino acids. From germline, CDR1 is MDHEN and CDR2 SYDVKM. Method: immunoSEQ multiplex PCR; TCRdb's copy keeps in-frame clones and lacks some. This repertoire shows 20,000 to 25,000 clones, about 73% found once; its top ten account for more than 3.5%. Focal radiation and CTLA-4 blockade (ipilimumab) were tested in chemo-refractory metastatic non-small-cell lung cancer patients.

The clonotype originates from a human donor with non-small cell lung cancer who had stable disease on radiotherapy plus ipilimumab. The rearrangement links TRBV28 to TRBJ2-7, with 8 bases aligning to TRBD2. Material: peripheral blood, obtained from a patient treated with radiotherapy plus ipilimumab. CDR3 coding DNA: TGTGCCAGCACCAATGAGCGGGAGTGGTCCTACGAGCAGTACTTC. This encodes CASTNEREWSYEQYF.